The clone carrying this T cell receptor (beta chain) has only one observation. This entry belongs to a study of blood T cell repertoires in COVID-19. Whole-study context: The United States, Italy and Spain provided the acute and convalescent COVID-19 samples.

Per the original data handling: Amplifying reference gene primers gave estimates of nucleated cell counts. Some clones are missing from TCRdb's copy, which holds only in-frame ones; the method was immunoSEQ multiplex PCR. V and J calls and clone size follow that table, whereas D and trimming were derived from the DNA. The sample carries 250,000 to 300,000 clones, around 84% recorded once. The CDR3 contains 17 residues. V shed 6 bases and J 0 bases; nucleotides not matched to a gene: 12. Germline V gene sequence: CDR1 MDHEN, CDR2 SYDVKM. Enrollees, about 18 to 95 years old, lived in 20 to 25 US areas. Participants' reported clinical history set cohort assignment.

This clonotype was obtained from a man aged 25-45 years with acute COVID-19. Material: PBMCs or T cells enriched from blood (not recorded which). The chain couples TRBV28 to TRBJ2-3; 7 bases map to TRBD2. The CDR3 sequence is CASRIGGAGSSTDTQYF. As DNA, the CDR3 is TGTGCCAGCAGGATCGGGGGAGCGGGGTCTAGCACAGATACGCAGTATTTT.